This passage covers 26 T cell receptor beta chains from one sample sequenced in a study of T cell clonality in common variable immunodeficiency. Here immunoSEQ multiplex PCR was the method, and the copy in TCRdb shows in-frame clones only, minus some. The profile covers under 40,000 clones, none occurring a single time. The sequenced sample consisted of peripheral blood mononuclear cells. These receptors originate from a person between 18 and 69 years old in good health.

The sample holds many counts of this clone. The read falls 3 residues short of the CDR3 end, and the missing part is taken from the germline J gene. The genes are TRBV20-1 and TRBJ2-1; 11 nucleotides align to TRBD2. This CDR3 has 14 amino acids. Looked up from germline, CDR1 is DFQATT and CDR2 is SNEGSKA (reference sequence). The V and J ends lost 4 bases and 2 bases, in that order; junction bases with no gene match: 1. The CDR3 DNA, read in part, is TGCAGTGCTAATAGCGGGGGGGCCTACAATGAG. This translates into CSANSGGAYNE. The complete CDR3 sequence is CSANSGGAYNEQFF.

This clone showed up many times. The CDR3 extends 3 residues past the end of the read, so its final part is completed from the germline J gene. The chain uses TRBV19 and TRBJ2-7; D might be TRBD1 (6 bases). The germline V gene has CDR1 LNHDA and CDR2 SQIVND (reference sequence). The V end was cut by 4 bases, the J end by 2 bases, with 12 bases between. The CDR3 contains 14 residues. The covered CDR3 bases are TGTGCCAGTAGTAGAGGACAGAGCCCCTACGAG. It encodes CASSRGQSPYE. The full CDR3 reads CASSRGQSPYEQYF.

This clone was seen at least ten times. This sample includes further DNA sequences coding for the same CDR3. The part of the CDR3 DNA that was read is TGCAGTGCTAGGTTTCCGGGACACGACGAG. This gives the protein CSARFPGHDE. The full CDR3 reads CSARFPGHDEQYF. V usage is TRBV20-1 and J usage is TRBJ2-7; possibly TRBD1 for D (6 bases). The read falls 3 residues short of the CDR3 end, and the missing part is taken from the germline J gene. V was cut by 3 bases and J by 5 bases, with 14 bases left in between. Germline loops: CDR1 DFQATT, CDR2 SNEGSKA (reference sequence). CDR3 length: 13 amino acids.

This clone was seen repeatedly, ten times or more. Sequencing ends 3 residues short of the CDR3 end; the germline J gene provides the rest. The chain couples TRBV7-8 to TRBJ1-2, with D uncertain. The germline CDR1 and CDR2 sequences are SGHVS and FQNEAQ. The CDR3 extends over 12 amino acids. Here the CDR3 reads CASSLAQDRYTF. The sequenced CDR3 bases are TGTGCCAGCAGCTTAGCGCAGGATCGC.

This clone was found a few times. From the germline J gene comes the end of the CDR3, since the read stops 3 residues before it. The chain employs TRBV30 and TRBJ2-4; the D is unclear. Per germline, CDR1 GTSNPN and CDR2 SVGIG (reference sequence). CDR3 length equals 11 residues. Here the CDR3 reads CAWTSNSGQYF. The CDR3 DNA, read in part, is TGTGCCTGGACGTCCAACAGTGGT. Looking up the rest from reference TRBV30 and TRBJ2-4 gives the full variable domain: SQTIHQWPATLVQPVGSPLSLECTVEGTSNPNLYWYRQAAGRGLQLLFYSVGIGQISSEVPQNLSASRPQDRQFILSSKKLLLSDSGFYLCAWTSNSGQYFGAGTRLSVL.

This clone was observed at least ten times. Coverage ceases 3 residues before the CDR3 finishes, and the germline J gene fills in the end. The rearrangement joins TRBV18 to TRBJ2-5; a weak D match, TRBD2 (6 bases). There are 14 residues in the CDR3. V was cut by 5 bases and J by 5 bases, with 15 bases left in between. CDR1 and CDR2 from the germline V gene are KGHSH and LQKENI. CDR3 DNA, as far as it was read: TGTGCCAGCTCAACTTCCGGGGGTAGGGAGACC. Protein product: CASSTSGGRET. The entire CDR3 protein is CASSTSGGRETQYF.

This clone was seen repeatedly, ten times or more. The read stops 3 residues short of the end of the CDR3; the missing end is completed from the germline J gene. The chain carries TRBV5-1 and TRBJ2-7, with TRBD1 matching over 7 bases. Trimming at V came to 0 bases and at J to 5 bases, leaving 8 bases not matched to a gene. The CDR3 loop spans 15 amino acids. Germline CDR1 reads SGHRS; CDR2 reads YFSETQ. The part of the CDR3 DNA that was read is TGCGCCAGCAGCTTGGGAGGGACAGAGGCCAACGAG. Translating it yields CASSLGGTEANE. The whole CDR3 reads CASSLGGTEANEQYF.

Concerning this clone itself: With the read ending 3 residues before the CDR3 end, the germline J gene is used to fill in that end. This chain uses TRBV5-1 with TRBJ2-7; no firm D call. Germline CDR1 SGHRS, CDR2 YFSETQ. The CDR3 spans 14 residues. V gave up 3 bases and J gave up 0 bases, with 10 bases separating them. The part of the CDR3 DNA that was read is TGCGCCAGCAGCTCAACCGCGAGCTCCTACGAG. Translated: CASSSTASSYE. The whole CDR3 sequence is CASSSTASSYEQYF.

There are many counts of this clone. The sequenced fragment ends 3 residues before the CDR3 boundary, so the rest is inferred from the germline J gene. The chain employs TRBV29-1 and TRBJ1-4; TRBD1 aligns across 7 bases. The CDR3 runs to 12 residues. CDR1 SQVTM and CDR2 ANQGSEA come from the germline V gene. After removal of 7 bases from V and 8 bases from J, the junction contained 7 bases not matched to a gene. The CDR3 bases that were read are TGCAGCGCGGGGGACAGACCCGAAAAA. Translated, it gives CSAGDRPEK. The entire CDR3 protein is CSAGDRPEKLFF.

This clone was counted at least ten times. The CDR3 extends 3 residues past the end of the read, so its final part is completed from the germline J gene. The chain uses TRBV7-9 and TRBJ2-2; 7 bases map to TRBD1. The CDR3 spans 14 residues. V shed 6 bases and J 6 bases; nucleotides not matched to a gene: 7. The germline V gene encodes CDR1 SEHNR and CDR2 FQNEAQ (reference sequence). The DNA read from the CDR3 is TGTGCCAGCAGTCAGTACAGGGGATCCGGGGAG. It is translated as CASSQYRGSGE. The CDR3 reads in full as CASSQYRGSGELFF.

Many counts were recorded for this clone. The read terminates 3 residues ahead of where the CDR3 ends, so the germline J gene completes it. The chain uses TRBV5-6 and TRBJ2-1; 8 bases align to TRBD1. The ends lost 2 bases at V and 2 bases at J; junction bases unmatched: 3. The CDR3 is 15 amino acids. Germline V gene data show CDR1 as SGHDT and CDR2 as YYEEEE. CDR3 loop: CASSFRDRTYNEQFF. The part of the CDR3 DNA that was read is TGTGCCAGCAGCTTCCGGGACAGGACCTACAATGAG. Using reference TRBV5-6 and TRBJ2-1 for the parts outside the CDR3, the full variable domain is DAGVTQSPTHLIKTRGQQVTLRCSPKSGHDTVSWYQQALGQGPQFIFQYYEEEERQRGNFPDRFSGHQFPNYSSELNVNALLLGDSALYLCASSFRDRTYNEQFFGPGTRLTVL.

This clone was observed at least ten times. The junction and the germline gene differ at one end; a read error may be behind it. The read ends 3 residues early relative to the CDR3; the germline J gene fills the gap. This chain joins TRBV4-2 and TRBJ2-7, with 8 bases identical to TRBD1. Germline V CDR1 and CDR2: LGHNA, YNFKEQ. The CDR3 totals 15 residues. This CDR3 reads CASSQRQGTGYEQYF. CDR3 bases read: TGCGCCAGCAGCCAAAGGCAAGGGACAGGATACGAG.

This clone was seen repeatedly, ten times or more. The DNA ends 3 residues before the CDR3 does, and the rest of the CDR3 is filled in from the germline J gene. V and J are TRBV30 and TRBJ1-5; TRBD1 matches at 10 bases. Losses at the gene ends were 2 bases for V and 7 bases for J; bases not matched to a gene: 5. The length of the CDR3 is 14 residues. Germline V gene data show CDR1 as GTSNPN and CDR2 as SVGIG (reference sequence). CDR3 region: CAWSLGQGPQPQHF. The CDR3 DNA, read in part, is TGTGCCTGGAGTTTGGGACAGGGGCCCCAGCCC.

This clone was recorded at least ten times. The sequenced fragment ends 3 residues before the CDR3 boundary, so the rest is inferred from the germline J gene. V gene TRBV28 combines with J gene TRBJ2-7, with 7 bases matching TRBD1. The CDR3 has 17 residues. Germline V CDR1 and CDR2: MDHEN, SYDVKM. The trim removed 6 bases at V and 2 bases at J, leaving 16 bases unmatched. This CDR3 reads CASSIPLTGTATYEQYF. CDR3 bases read: TGTGCCAGCAGCATCCCGCTAACCGGGACAGCCACCTACGAG.

At least ten counts were recorded for this clone. The sequence runs out 3 residues before the end of the CDR3; the remainder is reconstructed from the germline J gene. This chain uses TRBV2 with TRBJ2-1; tentative D call: TRBD2 (5 bases). Germline-derived CDR1 and CDR2 are SNHLY and FYNNEI. CDR3 length: 12 residues. V shed 11 bases and J shed 8 bases, with 16 bases lying between them. CDR3 sequence: CAGSGGIDEQFF. The CDR3 bases that were read are TGTGCCGGGTCAGGAGGAATCGATGAG.

In this sample, this clone turned up many times. The read ends 3 residues early relative to the CDR3; the germline J gene fills the gap. This sequence joins TRBV13 and TRBJ1-1, with D tentatively TRBD1 (5 bases). Germline V CDR1 and CDR2: PRHDT, FYEKMQ (reference sequence). CDR3 length: 15 residues. V gave up 5 bases and J gave up 5 bases, with 18 bases separating them. The covered CDR3 bases are TGTGCCAGCAGCCATCTCTGGGAGGGGTGGACTGAA. Encoded protein: CASSHLWEGWTE. The CDR3 in full is CASSHLWEGWTEAFF.

This clone was seen repeatedly, ten times or more. The DNA ends 3 residues before the CDR3 does, and the rest of the CDR3 is filled in from the germline J gene. The V and J genes are TRBV12-3 or TRBV12-4 and TRBJ1-5; 8 bases line up with TRBD1. The junction had 4 bases not matched to a gene; V was cut back by 4 bases and J by 5 bases. This CDR3 is built from 14 residues. The DNA read from the CDR3 is TGTGCCAGCAGTTGGGACAGGAAGGATCAGCCC. Protein product: CASSWDRKDQP. The whole CDR3 protein reads CASSWDRKDQPQHF.

This clone showed up just a few times. The CDR3 goes on 3 residues after the read ends, and that part is filled in from the germline J gene. The V and J genes are TRBV5-1 and TRBJ2-7; D not certain. The CDR3 contains 16 residues. Germline V CDR1 and CDR2: SGHRS, YFSETQ. The V end lost 3 bases, the J end lost 1 base, and 17 bases lay between the germline ends. CDR3 region: CASSSLYPTLSYEQYF. Partial CDR3 DNA: TGCGCCAGCAGCTCCCTCTATCCCACCTTATCCTACGAG.

This clone was found many times. Read coverage stops 3 residues before the CDR3 terminus; the germline J gene supplies the remainder. This sequence joins TRBV18 and TRBJ1-1; 8 bases are a match to TRBD1. This CDR3 spans 14 amino acids. CDR1 is KGHSH, CDR2 LQKENI, per germline. CDR3 DNA (partial): TGTGCCAGCTCCCGTGACAGGGGCGGCCTCGAA. Translating it yields CASSRDRGGLE. The CDR3, in full, reads CASSRDRGGLEAFF.

This clone was found many times. The CDR3 reads CASSGRRALNTEAFF. Incomplete CDR3 DNA: TGTGCCAGCTCCGGACGGCGGGCTCTCAACACTGAA. The genes are TRBV18 and TRBJ1-1; no reliable D call. The read falls 3 residues short of the CDR3 end, and the missing part is taken from the germline J gene. The CDR3 extends over 15 amino acids. CDR1 is KGHSH, CDR2 LQKENI, per germline. V dropped 6 bases and J dropped 2 bases, with 16 bases sitting between them.

This clone was counted at least ten times. The read finishes 3 residues shy of the CDR3 end, and the germline J gene is used to complete it. The V call is TRBV18, the J call TRBJ1-2; TRBD1 agrees at 8 bases. Germline V gene data show CDR1 as KGHSH and CDR2 as LQKENI. This CDR3 region has 12 residues. Here the CDR3 reads CASSPGTGGYTF. Partial CDR3 DNA: TGTGCCAGCTCACCGGGGACAGGAGGC.

This clone came up many times. Sequencing ends 3 residues short of the CDR3 end; the germline J gene provides the rest. V is TRBV12-3 or TRBV12-4 and J is TRBJ2-3; D may be TRBD2 (7 bases). The ends were cut back, 5 bases at V and 5 bases at J, with 17 bases in the middle. The CDR3 has 15 residues. The CDR3 bases that were read are TGTGCCAGCAGTCCTAGCGGAGGGGGTTTAGATACG. This encodes CASSPSGGGLDT. The full CDR3 protein reads CASSPSGGGLDTQYF.

This clone was seen at least ten times. The read is 3 residues too short to cover the CDR3 end, so that end is filled in from the germline J gene. V is TRBV20-1 and J is TRBJ2-3, with D possibly being TRBD1 (6 bases). From germline, CDR1 is DFQATT and CDR2 SNEGSKA (reference sequence). V lost 6 bases and J lost 3, with 13 bases in between. The CDR3 contains 13 residues. CDR3 loop: CSALRTETDTQYF. The part of the CDR3 DNA that was read is TGCAGTGCCCTGAGGACAGAAACAGATACG.

This clone was seen at least ten times. The CDR3 loop reads CASSVTGDHGYTF. The CDR3 bases that were read are TGTGCCAGCAGCGTAACAGGGGACCATGGC. The J gene is TRBJ1-2, the V gene TRBV11-2, with 7 bases matching TRBD1. The DNA ends 3 residues before the CDR3 does, and the rest of the CDR3 is filled in from the germline J gene. This CDR3 spans 13 amino acids. CDR1 is SGHAT, CDR2 FQNNGV, per germline. V trimming: 5 bases; J trimming: 6 bases; junction bases outside the gene matches: 6.

This clone was seen repeatedly, ten times or more. The CDR3 DNA, read in part, is TGTGCCAGCAGCTTGGACTCTAGCAATCAGCCC. It is translated as CASSLDSSNQP. The complete CDR3 protein is CASSLDSSNQPQHF. The J gene is TRBJ1-5, the V gene TRBV5-5, with no clear D. The CDR3 extends 3 residues past the end of the read, so its final part is completed from the germline J gene. The CDR3 is 14 amino acids. Looked up from germline, CDR1 is SGHKS and CDR2 is YYEKEE (reference sequence). V was cut by 0 bases and J by 0 bases, with 4 bases left in between.

This clone was observed at least ten times. Read sequence stops 3 residues before the CDR3 end, and the germline J gene provides the missing end. This sequence joins TRBV10-3 and TRBJ2-1, with 10 bases matching TRBD2. The trim removed 6 bases at V and 7 bases at J, leaving 12 bases unmatched. CDR3 size: 16 residues. The germline gives CDR1 ENHRY, CDR2 SYGVKD. The covered CDR3 bases are TGTGCCATCAGCCCTAGCGGGGGTGCCTTGGGGAATGAG. It is translated as CAISPSGGALGNE. The entire CDR3 reads CAISPSGGALGNEQFF.